Each of the 25 T cell receptor beta chains below was sequenced from the same sample in a study of shared clonotypes between healthy human individuals. This table comes from immunoSEQ multiplex PCR, and its TCRdb copy is limited to in-frame clones, with some not included. The sample contains roughly 2,300,000 clones, around 92% of which appear only once. The material sequenced was naive CD4+ T cells from PBMCs. Subset indicated: CD45RA+ positively selected. These receptors were taken from a man between 18 and 35 years old in good health. Some clones in this sample may be carry-over from other donors' samples.

The rearrangement uses TRBV18 and TRBJ1-3, with TRBD1 matching over 10 bases. The germline CDR1 and CDR2 sequences are KGHSH and LQKENI. CDR3 length equals 16 residues. Losses at the gene ends were 4 bases for V and 4 bases for J; bases not matched to a gene: 7. The CDR3 loop is CASSRDRGEAGNTIYF. CDR3 coding DNA: TGTGCCAGCTCACGGGACAGGGGAGAGGCGGGAAACACCATATATTTT.

There are a few counts of this clone. This chain uses TRBV6-1 with TRBJ2-1; D ambiguous. Trimming stripped 2 bases from V and 9 bases from J, with 5 bases between. There are 11 residues in the CDR3. Germline CDR1 reads MNHNS; CDR2 reads SASEGT. CDR3 loop: CASSESGEQFF. The CDR3 nucleotides are TGTGCCAGCAGTGAATCGGGTGAGCAGTTCTTC.

This clone was detected once. The genes are TRBV27 and TRBJ1-2; D gene uncertain. The V and J ends lost 5 bases and 5 bases respectively, with 15 bases between them. The germline V gene encodes CDR1 MNHEY and CDR2 SMNVEV (reference sequence). The CDR3 loop spans 14 amino acids. The CDR3 nucleotides are TGTGCCAGCAGTCTACACCTGGGGAGTTATGGCTACACCTTC. Its translation: CASSLHLGSYGYTF.

The V gene is TRBV6-6, the J gene TRBJ1-2; 7 positions match TRBD1. This CDR3 region has 14 residues. Germline values: CDR1 MNHNY, CDR2 SVGAGI (reference sequence). J gave up 3 bases and V 4 bases, and 5 bases lay outside the gene matches. Here the CDR3 reads CASSSTGLDYGYTF. The DNA of the CDR3 is TGTGCCAGCAGTTCGACAGGGCTCGACTATGGCTACACCTTC.

This chain joins TRBV6-5 and TRBJ1-2; 7 bases are shared with TRBD1. J was trimmed by 7 bases and V by 2 bases; bases with no gene match: 1. Germline values: CDR1 MNHEY, CDR2 SVGAGI. The CDR3 has 12 residues. CDR3 loop: CASSYGDSGYTF. CDR3 nucleotides: TGTGCCAGCAGTTACGGGGACAGTGGCTACACCTTC.

The chain links TRBV7-2 to TRBJ2-6; D ambiguous. V lost 3 bases and J 5 bases, leaving 2 bases between the germline ends. CDR1 is SGHTA, CDR2 FQGNSA, per germline. CDR3 length: 12 residues. The CDR3 bases are TGTGCCAGCAGCTTCTGGGCCAACGTCCTGACTTTC. Its translation is CASSFWANVLTF.

This clone came up a few times. The chain employs TRBV5-1 and TRBJ1-1; 9 bases align to TRBD1. Losses at the gene ends were 5 bases for V and 7 bases for J; bases not matched to a gene: 6. The CDR3 contains 13 residues. CDR1 is SGHRS, CDR2 YFSETQ, per germline. DNA of the CDR3: TGCGCCAGCAGACGGGACAGGGAGGGTGAAGCTTTCTTT. Protein product: CASRRDREGEAFF. The complete variable domain, with remaining parts taken from reference TRBV5-1 and TRBJ1-1, reads KAGVTQTPRYLIKTRGQQVTLSCSPISGHRSVSWYQQTPGQGLQFLFEYFSETQRNKGNFPGRFSGRQFSNSRSEMNVSTLELGDSALYLCASRRDREGEAFFGQGTRLTVV.

The V and J genes are TRBV5-1 and TRBJ2-7, with 7 positions matching TRBD1. With 0 bases clipped from V and 0 bases from J, the junction kept 6 bases outside the gene matches. Germline V gene sequence: CDR1 SGHRS, CDR2 YFSETQ. The CDR3 is made up of 16 amino acids. CDR3 sequence reads: CASSLGQGVSSYEQYF. In nucleotides, the CDR3 is TGCGCCAGCAGCTTGGGTCAGGGGGTGAGCTCCTACGAGCAGTACTTC.

The chain has TRBV2 and TRBJ2-2; D is possibly TRBD2 (6 bases). The CDR3 spans 15 residues. V was pared by 4 bases and J by 6 bases, with 15 bases between. Germline CDR1 reads SNHLY; CDR2 reads FYNNEI. CDR3 amino acids: CASSVAGGRAGELFF. DNA for the CDR3: TGTGCCAGCAGTGTTGCCGGGGGTCGGGCCGGGGAGCTGTTTTTT.

CDR3 DNA sequence: TGCGCCACCCCACCGGGTCCCCAACTGAATGAGCAGTTCTTC. It specifies CATPPGPQLNEQFF. The chain couples TRBV10-1 to TRBJ2-1; D is uncertain. CDR1 is WNHNN and CDR2 is SYGVQD in the germline V gene (reference sequence). The V gene lost 10 bases and the J gene lost 7 bases, with 20 bases spanning the gap. The CDR3 runs 14 residues.

The CDR3 sequence is CASSFIQGYGYTF. DNA for the CDR3: TGTGCCAGCAGTTTCATTCAGGGGTATGGCTACACCTTC. The J gene is TRBJ1-2, the V gene TRBV28; TRBD1 is a possible D gene (6 bases). The CDR3 contains 13 residues. In germline, CDR1 is MDHEN, CDR2 SYDVKM. The V gene lost 3 bases and the J gene lost 5 bases, with 10 bases spanning the gap.

In nucleotides, the CDR3 is TGTGCCAGCAGTTTGGGAGCTCGGTGGCCCCAGCATTTT. Protein: CASSLGARWPQHF. The V call is TRBV28, the J call TRBJ1-5; D unclear. V was cut by 3 bases and J by 9 bases, with 12 bases left in between. This CDR3 region has 13 residues. Germline lookup yields CDR1 MDHEN and CDR2 SYDVKM. Filled out from reference TRBV28 and TRBJ1-5, the complete variable domain reads DVKVTQSSRYLVKRTGEKVFLECVQDMDHENMFWYRQDPGLGLRLIYFSYDVKMKEKGDIPEGYSVSREKKERFSLILESASTNQTSMYLCASSLGARWPQHFGDGTRLSIL.

The chain is built from TRBV4-1 and TRBJ1-2, with 11 bases fitting TRBD1. V shed 3 bases and J 8 bases; nucleotides not matched to a gene: 5. This CDR3 region has 14 residues. In germline, CDR1 is MGHRA, CDR2 YSYEKL. The CDR3 is CASSQVGQGAGYTF. CDR3 DNA: TGCGCCAGCAGCCAGGTCGGACAGGGGGCAGGCTACACCTTC.

The rearrangement joins TRBV28 to TRBJ2-1; no clear D gene. This CDR3 has 16 amino acids. V shed 5 bases and J shed 2 bases, with 16 bases lying between them. Germline values: CDR1 MDHEN, CDR2 SYDVKM. The CDR3 nucleotides read TGTGCCAGCAGTCTCCTCAGCGCGTATACCTACAATGAGCAGTTCTTC. This gives the protein CASSLLSAYTYNEQFF.

This chain links TRBV14 with TRBJ2-1; 14 nucleotides match TRBD2. The CDR3 totals 20 residues. V dropped 2 bases and J dropped 8; count of bases not matched to a gene: 17. Germline lookup yields CDR1 SGHDN and CDR2 FVKESK. The CDR3, as DNA: TGTGCCAGCAGCCAACCCCCGGGACTAGCGGGAGTTTTAGGATTCCATGAGCAGTTCTTC. This encodes CASSQPPGLAGVLGFHEQFF. Variable domain in full (rest from reference TRBV14 and TRBJ2-1): EAGVTQFPSHSVIEKGQTVTLRCDPISGHDNLYWYRRVMGKEIKFLLHFVKESKQDESGMPNNRFLAERTGGTYSTLKVQPAELEDSGVYFCASSQPPGLAGVLGFHEQFFGPGTRLTVL.

This sequence joins TRBV7-6 and TRBJ1-4, with D hard to call. CDR1 and CDR2 from the germline V gene are SGHVS and FNYEAQ. Trimming cost V 0 bases and J 4 bases, with 12 bases left between them. CDR3 size: 16 residues. The CDR3 coding sequence is TGTGCCAGCAGCTTAGCCCCTGGTTTGGGTAATGAAAAACTGTTTTTT. Encoded protein: CASSLAPGLGNEKLFF.

Comments on this clone: The sample holds other DNA sequences that translate to the same CDR3. J is TRBJ1-2 and V is TRBV5-1; possible D gene TRBD1, 6 bases. The CDR3 contains 14 residues. Deletions cut 4 bases from V and 0 bases from J, with 10 bases between. Per the germline V gene, CDR1 is SGHRS and CDR2 is YFSETQ. The CDR3 protein is CASSPGQPNYGYTF. CDR3 in DNA: TGCGCCAGCAGCCCGGGACAACCTAACTATGGCTACACCTTC. Full variable domain (missing parts from reference TRBV5-1 and TRBJ1-2): KAGVTQTPRYLIKTRGQQVTLSCSPISGHRSVSWYQQTPGQGLQFLFEYFSETQRNKGNFPGRFSGRQFSNSRSEMNVSTLELGDSALYLCASSPGQPNYGYTFGSGTRLTVV.

The chain employs TRBV7-9 and TRBJ2-3; 11 nucleotides align to TRBD2. The CDR3 totals 16 residues. Trimming at V came to 5 bases and at J to 2 bases, leaving 6 bases not matched to a gene. Germline-derived CDR1 and CDR2 are SEHNR and FQNEAQ (reference sequence). CDR3 loop: CASSVSGRANTDTQYF. The CDR3 nucleotides read TGTGCCAGCAGCGTTAGCGGGAGGGCCAACACAGATACGCAGTATTTT.

The chain couples TRBV6-5 to TRBJ2-7; the D is unclear. CDR1 and CDR2 from the germline V gene are MNHEY and SVGAGI. V dropped 0 bases and J dropped 0 bases, with 9 bases sitting between them. The CDR3 has 15 residues. The CDR3 DNA reads as TGTGCCAGCAGTTACTCGCTCGGCATCTCCTACGAGCAGTACTTC. Its protein product is CASSYSLGISYEQYF.

For this clone: In the same sample, other DNA sequences code for this CDR3. V usage is TRBV29-1 and J usage is TRBJ2-5; 7 bases are a match to TRBD1. With V trimmed by 6 bases and J by 1 base, 5 bases remained unmatched. Germline lookup yields CDR1 SQVTM and CDR2 ANQGSEA. The CDR3 is 13 amino acids. This chain's CDR3 is CSVLTGSQETQYF. The CDR3 region has the DNA TGCAGCGTCCTGACAGGGAGCCAAGAGACCCAGTACTTC.

CDR3 sequence (DNA): TGCGCCAGCAGCATCGGACAGGAACAAGAGACCCAGTACTTC. This gives the protein CASSIGQEQETQYF. The chain carries TRBV5-1 and TRBJ2-5; TRBD1 matches at 7 bases. Germline lookup yields CDR1 SGHRS and CDR2 YFSETQ. V lost 4 bases and J lost 2; bases outside the gene matches: 5. CDR3 length equals 14 residues.

The chain recombines TRBV5-1 with TRBJ1-2; TRBD1 matches 8 bases. The V gene's germline CDR1 is SGHRS and CDR2 YFSETQ. This CDR3 is built from 15 residues. Trimming removed 4 bases from V and 1 base from J; junction bases left unmatched: 6. The DNA of the CDR3 is TGCGCCAGCAGCCTCTACAGGGGGAGTAACTATGGCTACACCTTC. As protein: CASSLYRGSNYGYTF.

V and J are TRBV5-1 and TRBJ2-1; 7 bases align to TRBD2. V lost 0 bases, J lost 3 bases, and 6 bases stayed unmatched. The CDR3 has 16 residues. Germline-derived CDR1 and CDR2 are SGHRS and YFSETQ. In DNA, the CDR3 is TGCGCCAGCAGCTTGGTCATTGCTAGCGGCTACAATGAGCAGTTCTTC. It yields the protein CASSLVIASGYNEQFF. The full variable domain, rest sourced from reference TRBV5-1 and TRBJ2-1, is KAGVTQTPRYLIKTRGQQVTLSCSPISGHRSVSWYQQTPGQGLQFLFEYFSETQRNKGNFPGRFSGRQFSNSRSEMNVSTLELGDSALYLCASSLVIASGYNEQFFGPGTRLTVL.

The gene calls are TRBV5-1 and TRBJ2-6, with D perhaps TRBD1 (6 bases). The germline gives CDR1 SGHRS, CDR2 YFSETQ. This CDR3 is 17 amino acids long. V was clipped by 0 bases and J by 2 bases, with 12 bases between them. CDR3 in DNA: TGCGCCAGCAGCTTGGATCCGCAGGGGACTGGGGCCAACGTCCTGACTTTC. It translates to CASSLDPQGTGANVLTF.

This chain links TRBV6-1 with TRBJ2-2, with a possible D match to TRBD2 (6 bases). V was trimmed by 5 bases and J by 4 bases, leaving 14 bases between them. CDR1 and CDR2 (germline): MNHNS, SASEGT. This CDR3 comprises 15 residues. CDR3 loop: CASSNTSPSTGELFF. The CDR3 DNA follows: TGTGCCAGCAGTAATACTAGCCCATCCACCGGGGAGCTGTTTTTT.